The 13 T cell receptor beta chains in this list originate from one sample, sequenced in a study of blood T cell repertoires in COVID-19. Profiled with immunoSEQ multiplex PCR; TCRdb holds only in-frame clones, not every one. The sample lists under 200,000 clones; around nine tenths were seen once. Material: peripheral blood. Receptor source: a man between 40 and 49 years old with active or convalescent COVID-19.

This chain joins TRBV25-1 and TRBJ1-4; TRBD1 matches at 9 bases. Looked up from germline, CDR1 is MGHDK and CDR2 is SYGVNS. This CDR3 contains 15 residues. Trimming took 5 bases from V and 5 from J; bases not matched to a gene: 6. The CDR3 here is CASSTGGTGNEKLFF. The CDR3 DNA reads as TGTGCCAGCAGTACCGGGGGGACAGGGAATGAAAAACTGTTTTTT.

The chain joins TRBV7-8 to TRBJ1-5; D is uncertain. Trimming shortened V by 5 bases and J by 3 bases, and 5 bases separated the two germline ends. This CDR3 region has 12 residues. Germline V CDR1 and CDR2: SGHVS, FQNEAQ. CDR3 residues: CASSRNNQPQHF. In DNA, the CDR3 is TGTGCCAGCAGCCGTAACAATCAGCCCCAGCATTTT.

J is TRBJ1-1 and V is TRBV27; D is unresolved. The CDR3 totals 14 residues. Trimming took 6 bases from V and 5 from J, leaving 16 bases between them. Germline CDR1 reads MNHEY; CDR2 reads SMNVEV (reference sequence). The CDR3 sequence: CASSPTWGGTEAFF. The DNA for the CDR3 is TGTGCCAGCAGCCCCACGTGGGGAGGGACTGAAGCTTTCTTT.

This clone was seen once. One end of the junction is discordant with germline, which a read error may explain. V is TRBV29-1 and J is TRBJ2-5; D perhaps matches TRBD1 (6 bases). This CDR3 has 13 amino acids. The germline gives CDR1 SQVTM, CDR2 ANQGSEA. CDR3 DNA: TGCAGCTTTGATTGGCAGGGGCAAGAGACCCAGTACTTC. This encodes CSFDWQGQETQYF.

The chain links TRBV9 to TRBJ2-3, with D perhaps TRBD2 (6 bases). CDR1 and CDR2 from the germline V gene are SGDLS and YYNGEE. This CDR3 has 15 amino acids. Trimming pared 4 bases from V and 7 bases from J, leaving 19 bases between. Here the CDR3 reads CASSPGTRVVYTQYF. The CDR3 DNA follows: TGTGCCAGCAGCCCCGGGACTCGGGTCGTTTATACGCAGTATTTT.

This chain uses TRBV5-1 with TRBJ2-7; TRBD1 agrees at 7 bases. From germline, CDR1 is SGHRS and CDR2 YFSETQ. V lost 4 bases to trimming and J lost 1 base; unmatched junction nucleotides: 11. This CDR3 is built from 16 residues. CDR3 residues: CASSDRDRASSYEQYF. Written as DNA, the CDR3 is TGCGCCAGCAGCGACCGAGACAGGGCATCTTCCTACGAGCAGTACTTC.

The chain carries TRBV12-3 or TRBV12-4 and TRBJ2-1; maybe TRBD1 (6 bases). The CDR3 covers 13 residues. V lost 6 bases and J lost 10, with 16 bases in between. CDR3 nucleotides: TGTGCCAGCAGAGCAACAGGGCAAGGGGAGCAGTTCTTC. Protein: CASRATGQGEQFF.

The chain joins TRBV7-2 to TRBJ2-7; 7 nucleotides agree with TRBD2. The junction had 8 bases not matched to a gene; V was cut back by 3 bases and J by 0 bases. Germline assignment: CDR1 SGHTA and CDR2 FQGNSA. The CDR3 extends over 16 amino acids. The DNA for the CDR3 is TGTGCCAGCAGCTTCCCCATTCTAGCGGTCTCCTACGAGCAGTACTTC. Translation: CASSFPILAVSYEQYF.

In nucleotides, the CDR3 is TGTGCCAGCAGCTTGACGACAGGGCTGAGCAATCAGCCCCAGCATTTT. This sequence encodes CASSLTTGLSNQPQHF. The chain links TRBV5-4 to TRBJ1-5; TRBD1 matches 7 bases. Germline CDR1 and CDR2: SGHNT and YYREEE (reference sequence). CDR3 length: 16 residues. J lost 1 base, V lost 1 base, and 5 bases had no gene match.

With respect to this clone: An end of the junction differs from the germline gene, which may be a read error. The chain joins TRBV6-5 to TRBJ2-5; 14 bases match TRBD2. The germline V gene encodes CDR1 MNHEY and CDR2 SVGAGI. The CDR3 spans 14 residues. Written as DNA, the CDR3 is TGTGCCAGCAGTTACTCGACTAGCGGGGGGGCCATAAACTTC. The encoded protein is CASSYSTSGGAINF.

The rearrangement links TRBV12-5 to TRBJ1-1; D might be TRBD1 (5 bases). The CDR3 is 13 residues long. Germline V gene sequence: CDR1 LGHNT, CDR2 FRNRAP. The germline V and J ends were trimmed by 7 bases and 5 bases, with 14 bases remaining between them. This chain's CDR3 is CASELQGGTEAFF. The CDR3 DNA follows: TGTGCTAGTGAACTTCAGGGTGGGACTGAAGCTTTCTTT.

The V gene is TRBV5-5, the J gene TRBJ2-2; D gene ambiguous. There are 12 residues in the CDR3. The V and J ends lost 4 bases and 4 bases respectively, with 5 bases between them. Looked up from germline, CDR1 is SGHKS and CDR2 is YYEKEE (reference sequence). The CDR3 nucleotides are TGTGCCAGCAGCCTAACCACCGGGGAGCTGTTTTTT. This encodes CASSLTTGELFF.

This chain joins TRBV19 and TRBJ1-2; TRBD1 agrees at 11 bases. The CDR3 has 15 amino acids. V trimming: 8 bases; J trimming: 3 bases; junction bases outside the gene matches: 8. Germline CDR1 is LNHDA and CDR2 is SQIVND (reference sequence). CDR3 region: CASSRDRGSDYGYTF. DNA of the CDR3: TGTGCCAGTTCCCGGGACAGGGGGTCGGACTATGGCTACACCTTC.